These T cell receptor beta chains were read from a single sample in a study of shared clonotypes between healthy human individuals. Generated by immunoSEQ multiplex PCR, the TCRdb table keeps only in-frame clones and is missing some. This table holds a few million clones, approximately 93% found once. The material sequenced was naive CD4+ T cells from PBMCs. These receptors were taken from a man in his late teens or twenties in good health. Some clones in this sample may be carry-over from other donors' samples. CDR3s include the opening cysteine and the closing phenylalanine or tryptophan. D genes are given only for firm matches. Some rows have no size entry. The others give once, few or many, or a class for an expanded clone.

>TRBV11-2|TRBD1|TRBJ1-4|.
CASSLRDRGEKLFF
TGTGCCAGCAGCTTAAGGGACAGGGGTGAAAAACTGTTTTTT
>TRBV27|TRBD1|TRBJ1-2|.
CASKPLDREHYGYTF
TGTGCCAGCAAACCACTCGACAGGGAGCACTATGGCTACACCTTC
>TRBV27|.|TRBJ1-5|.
CASSQLDNFHGNQPQHF
TGTGCCAGCAGCCAACTTGATAATTTTCATGGCAATCAGCCCCAGCATTTT
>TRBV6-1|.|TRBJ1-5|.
CASSEEGQGWYFQPQHF
TGTGCCAGCAGTGAAGAGGGGCAGGGGTGGTATTTCCAGCCCCAGCATTTT
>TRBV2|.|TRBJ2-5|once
CASSVNRVFQETQYF
TGTGCCAGCAGCGTGAATCGGGTCTTCCAAGAGACCCAGTACTTC
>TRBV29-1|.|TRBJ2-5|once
CSVSSDQETQYF
TGCAGCGTTTCTTCGGACCAAGAGACCCAGTACTTC
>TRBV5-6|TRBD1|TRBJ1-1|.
CASSPRGRGQGTEAFF
TGTGCCAGCAGCCCCAGGGGCAGGGGGCAGGGCACTGAAGCTTTCTTT
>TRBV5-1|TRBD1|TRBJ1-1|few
CASSRGLDTEAFF
TGCGCCAGCAGCAGGGGGCTTGACACTGAAGCTTTCTTT
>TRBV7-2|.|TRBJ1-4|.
CASSPYAIRSDEKLFF
TGTGCCAGCAGCCCCTACGCTATAAGGTCGGATGAAAAACTGTTTTTT
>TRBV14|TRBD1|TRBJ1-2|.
CASSQDPGGSYGYTF
TGTGCCAGCAGCCAAGACCCAGGGGGCAGCTATGGCTACACCTTC
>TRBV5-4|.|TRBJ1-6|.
CASSFANSPLHF
TGTGCCAGCAGCTTTGCCAATTCACCCCTCCACTTT
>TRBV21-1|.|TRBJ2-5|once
CASSNLRTDCLFETQYF
TGTGCCAGCAGCAATCTTCGGACAGACTGCTTGTTCGAGACCCAGTACTTC
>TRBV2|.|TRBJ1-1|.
CASSGGGHTEAFF
TGTGCCAGCAGTGGAGGGGGGCACACTGAAGCTTTCTTT
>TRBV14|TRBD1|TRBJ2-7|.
CASSHPDGDSFYEQYF
TGTGCCAGCAGCCACCCTGACGGGGACAGTTTCTACGAGCAGTACTTC
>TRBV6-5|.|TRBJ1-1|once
CASSSRGTEAFF
TGTGCCAGCAGTTCGCGGGGCACTGAAGCTTTCTTT
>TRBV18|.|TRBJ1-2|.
CASSPPNRQGYTF
TGTGCCAGCTCACCACCGAACCGTCAAGGCTACACCTTC
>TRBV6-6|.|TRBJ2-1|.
CASSYSGPRYNEQFF
TGTGCCAGCAGTTACTCCGGGCCGAGGTACAATGAGCAGTTCTTC
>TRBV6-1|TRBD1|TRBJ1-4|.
CASSERQGAATNEKLFF
TGTGCCAGCAGTGAAAGGCAGGGGGCGGCAACTAATGAAAAACTGTTTTTT
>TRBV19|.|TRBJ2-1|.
CASRGSRPYNEQFF
TGTGCCAGTCGGGGCTCCCGACCCTACAATGAGCAGTTCTTC
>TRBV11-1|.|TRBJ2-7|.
CASSPVGGPSIYEQYF
TGTGCCAGCAGCCCAGTGGGGGGCCCTTCCATCTACGAGCAGTACTTC
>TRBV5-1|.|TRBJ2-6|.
CASSYGRSGANVLTF
TGCGCCAGCAGCTACGGACGCTCTGGGGCCAACGTCCTGACTTTC
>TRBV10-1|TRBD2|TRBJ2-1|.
CASSTQASGYYNEQFF
TGCGCCAGCAGTACACAGGCTAGCGGTTATTACAATGAGCAGTTCTTC
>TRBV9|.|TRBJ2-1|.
CASSESAHNEQFF
TGTGCCAGCTCCGAAAGCGCCCACAATGAGCAGTTCTTC
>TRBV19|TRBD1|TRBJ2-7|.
CASSDIGTGEQHASKQYF
TGTGCCAGTAGCGACATTGGGACAGGTGAACAACACGCCTCGAAGCAGTACTTC
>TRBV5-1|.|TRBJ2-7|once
CASSLGPQGSSYEQYF
TGCGCCAGCAGCTTGGGCCCCCAGGGATCCTCCTACGAGCAGTACTTC
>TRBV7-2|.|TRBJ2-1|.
CASSLVSQSYNEQFF
TGTGCCAGCAGCTTAGTCTCCCAGTCCTACAATGAGCAGTTCTTC
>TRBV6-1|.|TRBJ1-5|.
CASSGRTYDQPQHF
TGTGCCAGCAGTGGACGGACCTATGATCAGCCCCAGCATTTT
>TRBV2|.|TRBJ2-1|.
CASSSNDHGLSSYNEQFF
TGTGCCAGCAGTTCTAATGACCACGGCCTTAGCTCCTACAATGAGCAGTTCTTC
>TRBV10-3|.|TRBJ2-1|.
CAISEDGYEQFF
TGTGCCATCAGTGAAGATGGCTATGAGCAGTTCTTC
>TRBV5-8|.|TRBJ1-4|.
CASSSNEPTDRNLNEKLFF
TGTGCCAGCAGCTCCAACGAACCCACAGACAGGAATCTTAATGAAAAACTGTTTTTT
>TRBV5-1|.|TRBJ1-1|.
CASSVGLNTEAFF
TGCGCCAGCAGCGTCGGACTGAACACTGAAGCTTTCTTT